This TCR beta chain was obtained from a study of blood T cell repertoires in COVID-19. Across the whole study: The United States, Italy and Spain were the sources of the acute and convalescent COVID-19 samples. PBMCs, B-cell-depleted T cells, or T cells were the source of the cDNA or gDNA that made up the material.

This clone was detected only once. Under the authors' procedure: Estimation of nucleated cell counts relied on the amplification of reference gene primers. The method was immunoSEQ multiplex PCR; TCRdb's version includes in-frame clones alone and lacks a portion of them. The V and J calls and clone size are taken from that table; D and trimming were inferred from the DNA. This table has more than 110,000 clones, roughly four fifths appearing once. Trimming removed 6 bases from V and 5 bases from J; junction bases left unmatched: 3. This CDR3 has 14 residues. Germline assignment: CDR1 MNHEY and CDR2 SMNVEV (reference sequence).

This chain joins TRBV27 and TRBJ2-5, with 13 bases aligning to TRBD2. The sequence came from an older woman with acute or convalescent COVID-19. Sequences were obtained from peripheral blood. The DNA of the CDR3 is TGTGCCAGCAGACTAGCGGGAGGGAGGGAGACCCAGTACTTC. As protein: CASRLAGGRETQYF.